Shown below are 30 T cell receptor beta chains from a single sample sequenced in a study of cytomegalovirus exposure and HLA in healthy donors (dated 2017 in TCRdb). Library generation was performed with the immunoSEQ multiplex PCR assay. TCRdb stores this immuneACCESS table with in-frame sequences only. Part of the clones is absent; in the studies checked, under half of the shortfall reflects unresolved V genes, and no reason is known for the rest. A total of some 310,000 clones appear in this sample, 88% of them only once. The ten largest clones take up roughly 0.96% of the sample. Sample: PBMCs. The receptor source for this set is a man aged 30-40 years in good health and CMV-seronegative.

This sequence joins TRBV5-4 and TRBJ1-2; TRBD1 matches 8 bases. After removal of 4 bases from V and 8 bases from J, the junction contained 4 bases not matched to a gene. The CDR3 loop spans 12 amino acids. Germline CDR1 and CDR2: SGHNT and YYREEE (reference sequence). CDR3 protein: CASSTTGEGYTF. The CDR3 DNA reads as TGTGCCAGCAGCACGACAGGGGAAGGCTACACCTTC. The full variable domain, rest sourced from reference TRBV5-4 and TRBJ1-2, is ETGVTQSPTHLIKTRGQQVTLRCSSQSGHNTVSWYQQALGQGPQFIFQYYREEENGRGNFPPRFSGLQFPNYSSELNVNALELDDSALYLCASSTTGEGYTFGSGTRLTVV.

V usage is TRBV10-3 and J usage is TRBJ2-1; possibly TRBD1 for D (5 bases). Trimming took 3 bases from V and 0 from J, leaving 6 bases between them. Germline assignment: CDR1 ENHRY and CDR2 SYGVKD. The CDR3 is made up of 14 amino acids. The CDR3 coding sequence is TGTGCCATCAGTGACAGGGCCTCCTACAATGAGCAGTTCTTC. This gives the protein CAISDRASYNEQFF.

The chain carries TRBV6-1 and TRBJ1-5; D is possibly TRBD1 (6 bases). CDR1 MNHNS and CDR2 SASEGT come from the germline V gene. The CDR3 totals 13 residues. Trimming left V 7 bases short and J 3 bases short, with 10 bases between. In nucleotides, the CDR3 is TGTGCCAGCAAAGGGGGAACCAATCAGCCCCAGCATTTT. This translates into CASKGGTNQPQHF.

The chain joins TRBV7-9 to TRBJ1-2, with a tentative D call TRBD1 (5 bases). Germline V CDR1 and CDR2: SEHNR, FQNEAQ (reference sequence). This CDR3 region has 19 residues. V lost 1 base and J 2 bases, leaving 23 bases between the germline ends. Here the CDR3 reads CASSLVLQKSGRPNYGYTF. In DNA form, the CDR3 reads TGTGCCAGCAGCTTAGTTCTCCAAAAATCAGGGCGGCCAAACTATGGCTACACCTTC. Looking up the rest from reference TRBV7-9 and TRBJ1-2 gives the full variable domain: DTGVSQNPRHKITKRGQNVTFRCDPISEHNRLYWYRQTLGQGPEFLTYFQNEAQLEKSRLLSDRFSAERPKGSFSTLEIQRTEQGDSAMYLCASSLVLQKSGRPNYGYTFGSGTRLTVV.

This chain connects TRBV18 to TRBJ1-1, with 7 bases fitting TRBD1. Per germline, CDR1 KGHSH and CDR2 LQKENI. This CDR3 region has 18 residues. Trimming at V came to 6 bases and at J to 0 bases, leaving 16 bases not matched to a gene. The CDR3 loop reads CASSRVGGGIALNTEAFF. The CDR3 DNA reads as TGTGCCAGCTCCCGGGTCGGAGGGGGCATCGCTCTGAACACTGAAGCTTTCTTT.

V gene TRBV5-6 combines with J gene TRBJ2-1; the D gene is possibly TRBD2 (6 bases). Germline V lookup: CDR1 SGHDT, CDR2 YYEEEE. The CDR3 runs to 14 residues. Between the trimmed V and J ends, which lost 2 bases and 0 bases, there was a span of 6 bases. The CDR3 DNA sequence: TGTGCCAGCAGCTTCGGGAGCTCCTACAATGAGCAGTTCTTC. Its translation: CASSFGSSYNEQFF.

V and J are TRBV27 and TRBJ1-1; D gene unclear. The V end lost 6 bases, the J end lost 1 base, and 3 bases lay between the germline ends. The CDR3 spans 11 residues. In germline, CDR1 is MNHEY, CDR2 SMNVEV (reference sequence). The chain's CDR3 is CASRRNTEAFF. For the CDR3, the DNA is TGTGCCAGCAGGCGGAACACTGAAGCTTTCTTT.

CDR3 region: CASSQASGQTYEQYF. The CDR3 nucleotides read TGCGCCAGCAGCCAAGCGTCGGGACAGACCTACGAGCAGTACTTC. The V gene is TRBV4-1, the J gene TRBJ2-7, with 7 bases fitting TRBD1. The junction had 5 bases not matched to a gene; V was cut back by 1 base and J by 2 bases. Germline V lookup: CDR1 MGHRA, CDR2 YSYEKL. The CDR3 runs to 15 residues.

The CDR3 nucleotides read TGTGCCAGCAGATCAGGAGGATCCTACGAGCAGTACTTC. It codes for CASRSGGSYEQYF. The genes are TRBV6-6 and TRBJ2-7; tentatively, D is TRBD2 (5 bases). The CDR3 loop spans 13 amino acids. CDR1 is MNHNY, CDR2 SVGAGI, per germline (reference sequence). The germline V and J ends were trimmed by 6 bases and 1 base, with 10 bases remaining between them.

V usage is TRBV5-6 and J usage is TRBJ2-1; D is uncertain. CDR3 length equals 13 residues. Germline values: CDR1 SGHDT, CDR2 YYEEEE. The V and J ends lost 4 bases and 6 bases respectively, with 11 bases between them. CDR3 in DNA: TGTGCCAGCAGCCCACCAAGAGCCAATGAGCAGTTCTTC. This translates into CASSPPRANEQFF.

This chain uses TRBV28 with TRBJ1-2; TRBD1 is a possible D gene (5 bases). V lost 3 bases and J lost 4, with 15 bases in between. CDR1 and CDR2 from the germline V gene are MDHEN and SYDVKM. There are 15 residues in the CDR3. For the CDR3, the DNA is TGTGCCAGCAGTTTTGGCGCATGGACATCCTATGGCTACACCTTC. Translated, it gives CASSFGAWTSYGYTF.

The chain links TRBV9 to TRBJ2-3; weak D call: TRBD2 (7 bases). Germline values: CDR1 SGDLS, CDR2 YYNGEE. The V gene lost 0 bases and the J gene lost 1 base, with 18 bases spanning the gap. CDR3 size: 18 residues. The CDR3 is CASSVVAGASSGTDTQYF. In DNA, the CDR3 is TGTGCCAGCAGCGTAGTTGCGGGGGCTTCCTCTGGCACAGATACGCAGTATTTT.

This chain connects TRBV5-1 to TRBJ2-3; 7 bases are shared with TRBD1. Trimming took 0 bases from V and 0 from J; bases not matched to a gene: 7. CDR3 length equals 17 residues. CDR1 is SGHRS, CDR2 YFSETQ, per germline. The CDR3 DNA reads TGCGCCAGCAGCTTGGCCCCGGACAGGACTAGCACAGATACGCAGTATTTT. It is translated as CASSLAPDRTSTDTQYF. The variable domain in full, with the rest retrieved from reference TRBV5-1 and TRBJ2-3, is KAGVTQTPRYLIKTRGQQVTLSCSPISGHRSVSWYQQTPGQGLQFLFEYFSETQRNKGNFPGRFSGRQFSNSRSEMNVSTLELGDSALYLCASSLAPDRTSTDTQYFGPGTRLTVL.

This chain links TRBV10-2 with TRBJ2-7; 8 bases fit TRBD1. CDR3 length: 13 amino acids. The germline V gene encodes CDR1 WSHSY and CDR2 SAAADI. V lost 7 bases, J lost 1 base, and 3 bases stayed unmatched. CDR3 sequence: CASKRQGSYEQYF. CDR3 DNA: TGCGCCAGCAAAAGACAGGGGTCCTACGAGCAGTACTTC.

The chain uses TRBV10-3 and TRBJ1-1; 8 bases are a match to TRBD1. The V gene end was trimmed by 8 bases and the J gene end by 5 bases; junction bases not matched to a gene: 7. The CDR3 spans 13 residues. Per germline, CDR1 ENHRY and CDR2 SYGVKD. The chain's CDR3 is CAIYQGAGTEAFF. DNA of the CDR3: TGTGCCATCTACCAGGGGGCGGGTACTGAAGCTTTCTTT.

The sample holds one count of this clone. The chain has TRBV29-1 and TRBJ2-1, with TRBD2 matching 8 bases. V dropped 1 base and J dropped 6; count of bases not matched to a gene: 11. Looked up from germline, CDR1 is SQVTM and CDR2 is ANQGSEA. The CDR3 has 16 residues. Here the CDR3 DNA reads TGCAGCGTTGAAGCGGGGGGGCCGCTGGAGCTCAATGAGCAGTTCTTC. Its translation is CSVEAGGPLELNEQFF.

V gene TRBV6-5 combines with J gene TRBJ2-4; maybe TRBD2 (5 bases). The CDR3 has 15 amino acids. The germline CDR1 and CDR2 sequences are MNHEY and SVGAGI. Between the trimmed V and J ends, which lost 7 bases and 3 bases, there was a span of 16 bases. The CDR3 nucleotides are TGTGCCAGCAAACCGGAGGTATCACTCAAAAACATTCAGTACTTC. This gives the protein CASKPEVSLKNIQYF.

The gene calls are TRBV2 and TRBJ1-2; the D is unclear. V lost 2 bases to trimming and J lost 7 bases, with 11 bases between them. Germline CDR1 SNHLY, CDR2 FYNNEI. The CDR3 is 13 residues long. CDR3 in DNA: TGTGCCAGCAGTGAATTGGAGGGAGGTGGCTACACCTTC. Translation: CASSELEGGGYTF.

V is TRBV6-5 and J is TRBJ1-6; TRBD1 is a possible D gene (6 bases). In germline, CDR1 is MNHEY, CDR2 SVGAGI. Trimming left V 7 bases short and J 9 bases short, with 13 bases between. This CDR3 spans 13 amino acids. The CDR3 sequence: CASKNVRGSPLHF. For the CDR3, the DNA is TGTGCCAGCAAAAATGTCAGGGGTTCACCCCTCCACTTT.

The chain combines TRBV2 with TRBJ2-5; tentatively, D is TRBD1 (6 bases). The CDR3 totals 13 residues. Germline lookup yields CDR1 SNHLY and CDR2 FYNNEI. V was shortened by 6 bases and J by 6 bases, with 14 bases between the two germline ends. CDR3 residues: CASSGEQGKTQYF. The CDR3 DNA reads TGTGCCAGCAGCGGCGAACAGGGAAAGACCCAGTACTTC.

J is TRBJ2-2 and V is TRBV7-9, with 7 bases matching TRBD1. The V and J ends lost 6 bases and 6 bases, in that order; junction bases with no gene match: 7. Germline V gives CDR1 SEHNR, CDR2 FQNEAQ (reference sequence). The CDR3 sequence is 14 residues long. CDR3 region: CASSSGTASGELFF. CDR3 nucleotides: TGTGCCAGCAGTTCCGGGACAGCATCCGGGGAGCTGTTTTTT.

The rearrangement joins TRBV4-1 to TRBJ2-7; D possibly corresponds to TRBD1 (6 bases). This CDR3 has 15 residues. The ends were cut back, 1 base at V and 4 bases at J, with 14 bases in the middle. Germline V gives CDR1 MGHRA, CDR2 YSYEKL. The DNA of the CDR3 is TGCGCCAGCAGCCAAGCTCCGGGACAAGTTTACGAGCAGTACTTC. Translating it yields CASSQAPGQVYEQYF.

The V gene is TRBV7-2, the J gene TRBJ2-5; D is unresolved. The germline gives CDR1 SGHTA, CDR2 FQGNSA. V was clipped by 5 bases and J by 5 bases, with 12 bases between them. This CDR3 has 13 residues. The CDR3 loop is CASSLVALETQYF. The DNA of the CDR3 is TGTGCCAGCAGCCTCGTGGCCCTGGAGACCCAGTACTTC.

This chain links TRBV7-2 with TRBJ2-5, with a tentative D call TRBD1 (5 bases). The CDR3 sequence is 15 residues long. The ends were cut back, 0 bases at V and 5 bases at J, with 13 bases in the middle. Per germline, CDR1 SGHTA and CDR2 FQGNSA. CDR3 loop: CASSLAGLSGETQYF. CDR3 DNA sequence: TGTGCCAGCAGCTTAGCAGGCCTCTCAGGGGAGACCCAGTACTTC. Using reference TRBV7-2 and TRBJ2-5 for the parts outside the CDR3, the full variable domain is GAGVSQSPSNKVTEKGKDVELRCDPISGHTALYWYRQSLGQGLEFLIYFQGNSAPDKSGLPSDRFSAERTGGSVSTLTIQRTQQEDSAVYLCASSLAGLSGETQYFGPGTRLLVL.

The rearrangement joins TRBV6-5 to TRBJ1-1; D is possibly TRBD1 (5 bases). Trimming took off 6 bases at V and 5 bases at J, with 16 bases between the two ends. Germline values: CDR1 MNHEY, CDR2 SVGAGI. The CDR3 sequence is 14 residues long. The CDR3 is CASRDLQVWTEAFF. In DNA form, the CDR3 reads TGTGCCAGCAGGGACCTACAGGTGTGGACTGAAGCTTTCTTT.

The chain carries TRBV2 and TRBJ2-7, with 12 bases lining up with TRBD2. CDR3 length: 15 amino acids. Germline-derived CDR1 and CDR2 are SNHLY and FYNNEI. V shed 7 bases, J shed 4 bases, and the junction held 8 bases outside the gene matches. CDR3 nucleotide sequence: TGTGCCAGCATTGCCGGACTAGCGGGGAAATACGAGCAGTACTTC. Translation: CASIAGLAGKYEQYF.

The chain recombines TRBV7-9 with TRBJ1-2; 10 bases map to TRBD1. Losses at the gene ends were 3 bases for V and 5 bases for J; bases not matched to a gene: 6. Germline CDR1 SEHNR, CDR2 FQNEAQ (reference sequence). The CDR3 length is 15 residues. The CDR3 DNA follows: TGTGCCAGCAGCTTCTCGGGACAGGGGACTTATGGCTACACCTTC. Translated: CASSFSGQGTYGYTF.

The chain has TRBV7-8 and TRBJ2-6, with D possibly TRBD2 on 6 matching bases. Germline CDR1 and CDR2: SGHVS and FQNEAQ. With 1 base removed from V and 1 base from J, the gap between germline ends came to 8 bases. The length of the CDR3 is 16 residues. Written as DNA, the CDR3 is TGTGCCAGCAGCTTAGAGGAGGGATCTGGGGCCAACGTCCTGACTTTC. Protein: CASSLEEGSGANVLTF.

The chain has TRBV14 and TRBJ1-2, with D uncertain. The V end lost 0 bases, the J end lost 4 bases, and 9 bases lay between the germline ends. Germline V gene sequence: CDR1 SGHDN, CDR2 FVKESK. The CDR3 spans 14 residues. In nucleotides, the CDR3 is TGTGCCAGCAGCCAAGATCTAGGCCCCTATGGCTACACCTTC. Amino acids: CASSQDLGPYGYTF.

This rearrangement joins TRBV5-6 to TRBJ1-1; D is ambiguous. V gave up 2 bases and J gave up 1 base, with 9 bases separating them. The length of the CDR3 is 14 residues. The germline V gene has CDR1 SGHDT and CDR2 YYEEEE. CDR3 sequence: CASSLQHPNTEAFF. The CDR3 nucleotides are TGTGCCAGCAGCTTACAACACCCGAACACTGAAGCTTTCTTT.